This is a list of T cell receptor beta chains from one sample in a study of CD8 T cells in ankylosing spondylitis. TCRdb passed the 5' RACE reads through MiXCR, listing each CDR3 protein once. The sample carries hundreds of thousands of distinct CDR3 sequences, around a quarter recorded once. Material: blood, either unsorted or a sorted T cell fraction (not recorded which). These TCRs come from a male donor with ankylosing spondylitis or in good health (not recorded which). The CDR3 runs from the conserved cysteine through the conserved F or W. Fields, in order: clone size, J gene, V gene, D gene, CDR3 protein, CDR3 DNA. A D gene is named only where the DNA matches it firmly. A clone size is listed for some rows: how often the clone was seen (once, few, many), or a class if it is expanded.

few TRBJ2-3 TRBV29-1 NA CSSNLADTQYF TGCAGCTCAAATCTTGCAGATACGCAGTATTTT
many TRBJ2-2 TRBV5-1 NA CASSWGQRTGELFF TGCGCCAGCAGCTGGGGGCAACGAACCGGGGAGCTGTTTTTT
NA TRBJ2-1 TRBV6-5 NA CASSPAYNEQFF TGTGCCAGCAGTCCCGCATACAATGAGCAGTTCTTC
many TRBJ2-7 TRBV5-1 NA CASSNPTSYEQYF TGCGCCAGCAGCAACCCGACCTCCTACGAGCAGTACTTC
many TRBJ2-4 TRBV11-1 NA CASSLARDIQYF TGTGCCAGCAGCTTAGCAAGGGACATTCAGTACTTC
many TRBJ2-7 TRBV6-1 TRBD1 CASSRIDRGSYEQYF TGTGCCAGCAGCCGTATAGACAGGGGTTCCTACGAGCAGTACTTC
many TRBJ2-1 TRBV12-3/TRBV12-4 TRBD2 CASRPEAGPEFF TGTGCCAGCAGACCCGAAGCGGGGCCGGAGTTCTTC
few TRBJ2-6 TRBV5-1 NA CASSLGSGVGANVLTF TGCGCCAGCAGCCTCGGGTCGGGGGTAGGGGCCAACGTCCTGACTTTC
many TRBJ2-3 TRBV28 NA CASDGRGNASFSTDTQYF TGTGCCAGCGACGGTAGAGGGAACGCTTCATTTAGCACAGATACGCAGTATTTT
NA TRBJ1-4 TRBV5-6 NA CASSSTTERVVEKLFF TGTGCCAGCAGCTCGACGACGGAGAGGGTGGTGGAAAAACTGTTTTTT
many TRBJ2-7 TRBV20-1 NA CSAERDGRNEQYF TGCAGTGCGGAACGGGACGGGCGGAACGAGCAGTACTTC
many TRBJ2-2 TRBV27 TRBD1 CASSPFPGTGGPSDTGELFF TGTGCCAGCAGTCCCTTCCCCGGGACAGGGGGCCCTTCGGACACCGGGGAGCTGTTTTTT
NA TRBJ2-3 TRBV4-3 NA CASSQKNTGAGDTQYF TGCGCCAGCAGCCAAAAGAATACCGGGGCAGGAGATACGCAGTATTTT
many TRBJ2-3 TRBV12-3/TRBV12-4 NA CASSLMRDSTDTQYF TGTGCCAGCAGTTTAATGCGGGACAGCACAGATACGCAGTATTTT
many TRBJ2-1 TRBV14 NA CASSLLGASDYNEQFF TGTGCCAGCAGCCTGCTTGGAGCTAGCGACTACAATGAGCAGTTCTTC
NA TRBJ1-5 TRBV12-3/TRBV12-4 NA CASSSRVPGYNQPQHF TGTGCCAGCAGTAGCCGGGTGCCAGGTTACAATCAGCCCCAGCATTTT
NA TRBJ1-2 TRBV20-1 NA CSATRDGTNYGYTF TGCAGTGCTACCCGGGACGGGACTAACTATGGCTACACCTTC
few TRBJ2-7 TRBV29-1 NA CRAGRGVPYEQYF TGCAGAGCTGGGAGAGGGGTCCCCTACGAGCAGTACTTC
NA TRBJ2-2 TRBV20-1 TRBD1 CSAPADRGDGELFF TGCAGTGCTCCCGCGGACAGGGGGGACGGGGAGCTGTTTTTT
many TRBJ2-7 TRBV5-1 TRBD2 CASSRGPSGRADSYEQYF TGCGCCAGCAGCCGGGGGCCTAGCGGGAGGGCCGACTCCTACGAGCAGTACTTC
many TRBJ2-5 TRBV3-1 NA CASSQGTQYF TGTGCCAGCAGCCAGGGGACCCAGTACTTC
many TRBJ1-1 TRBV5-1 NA CASSFTGNTEAFF TGCGCCAGCAGCTTCACAGGGAACACTGAAGCTTTCTTT
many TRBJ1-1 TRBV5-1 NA CASSFIRTVNTEAFF TGCGCCAGCAGCTTTATTAGGACGGTGAACACTGAAGCTTTCTTT
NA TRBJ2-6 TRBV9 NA CASTSRGTGANVLTF TGTGCCAGCACTTCCAGGGGAACTGGGGCCAACGTCCTGACTTTC
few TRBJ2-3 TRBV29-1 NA CSVEWGRSTDTQYF TGCAGCGTTGAATGGGGACGAAGCACAGATACGCAGTATTTT
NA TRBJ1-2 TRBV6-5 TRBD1 CASSTGVGYTF TGTGCCAGCAGTACAGGGGTTGGCTACACCTTC
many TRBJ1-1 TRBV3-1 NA CASSLSDQNTEAFF TGTGCCAGCAGCCTCTCAGACCAGAACACTGAAGCTTTCTTT
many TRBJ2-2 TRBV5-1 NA CASSFGPSGGELFF TGCGCCAGCAGCTTCGGGCCTTCTGGCGGGGAGCTGTTTTTT
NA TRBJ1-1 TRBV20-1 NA CSALPGQNTEAFF TGCAGTGCTCTGCCGGGACAGAACACTGAAGCTTTCTTT
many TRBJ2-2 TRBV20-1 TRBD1 CSAPGQGYTGELFF TGCAGTGCGCCGGGACAGGGGTACACCGGGGAGCTGTTTTTT
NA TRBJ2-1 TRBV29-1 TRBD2 CSVEPERGRYNEQFF TGCAGCGTTGAGCCGGAACGCGGGAGGTACAATGAGCAGTTCTTC
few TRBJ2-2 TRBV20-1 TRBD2 CSASGLAGLANTGELFF TGCAGTGCTAGTGGTCTAGCGGGCCTCGCGAACACCGGGGAGCTGTTTTTT
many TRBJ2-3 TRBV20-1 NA CSIFGGVGTDTQYF TGCAGTATTTTCGGGGGAGTCGGGACAGATACGCAGTATTTT
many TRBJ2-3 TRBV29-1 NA CSVHTYPSTDTQYF TGCAGCGTGCACACATACCCTAGCACAGATACGCAGTATTTT
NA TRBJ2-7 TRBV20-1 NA CSAAKGGTYEQYF TGCAGTGCGGCCAAAGGGGGAACCTACGAGCAGTACTTC
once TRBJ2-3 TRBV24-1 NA CATSSTATDTQYF TGTGCCACCAGTTCGACAGCCACAGATACGCAGTATTTT
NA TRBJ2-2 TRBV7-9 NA CATKGQGSGELFF TGTGCCACCAAAGGGCAGGGATCCGGGGAGCTGTTTTTT
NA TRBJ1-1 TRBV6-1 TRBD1 CASTSPRTGRTEAFF TGTGCCAGCACCTCACCACGGACAGGGAGAACTGAAGCTTTCTTT
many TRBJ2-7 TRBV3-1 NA CASSGNFEQYF TGTGCCAGCAGTGGGAATTTCGAGCAGTACTTC
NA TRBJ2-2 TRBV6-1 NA CASRSRTGELFF TGTGCCAGCCGATCACGAACCGGGGAGCTGTTTTTT
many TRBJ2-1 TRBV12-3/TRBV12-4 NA CASSTPRGLSYNEQFF TGTGCCAGCAGCACCCCGCGGGGATTATCCTACAATGAGCAGTTCTTC
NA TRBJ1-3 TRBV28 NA CASKGGVTLSSGNTIYF TGTGCCAGCAAAGGGGGGGTCACGCTGAGCTCTGGAAACACCATATATTTT
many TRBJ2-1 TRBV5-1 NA CASSLGGGYNEQFF TGCGCCAGCAGCTTGGGTGGGGGGTACAATGAGCAGTTCTTC
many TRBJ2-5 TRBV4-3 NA CASSQDREETQYF TGCGCCAGCAGCCAAGACAGGGAAGAGACCCAGTACTTC
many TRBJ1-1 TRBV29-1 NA CSVEIAVSAFF TGCAGCGTTGAAATTGCGGTTTCGGCTTTCTTT
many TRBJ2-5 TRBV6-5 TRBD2 CASSYFGTSAWETQYF TGTGCCAGCAGTTACTTTGGGACTAGCGCTTGGGAGACCCAGTACTTC
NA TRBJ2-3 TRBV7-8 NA CASTFRTPRNTDTQYF TGTGCCAGCACCTTTCGGACCCCGAGAAATACAGATACGCAGTATTTT
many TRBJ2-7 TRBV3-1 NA CASSHRGRSQGAYEQYF TGTGCCAGCAGCCACCGGGGACGGTCTCAGGGAGCCTACGAGCAGTACTTC
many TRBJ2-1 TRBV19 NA CASSNRLEGNEQFF TGTGCCAGTAGTAATCGGCTCGAAGGAAATGAGCAGTTCTTC
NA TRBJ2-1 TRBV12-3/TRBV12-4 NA CASSPGRDWNEQFF TGTGCCAGCAGCCCTGGGCGGGATTGGAATGAGCAGTTCTTC
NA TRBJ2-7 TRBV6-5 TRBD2 CASSLSSGSPLYEQYF TGTGCCAGCAGTTTAAGTAGCGGGAGTCCCCTCTACGAGCAGTACTTC
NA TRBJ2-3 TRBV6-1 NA CASTIWEFGDTQYF TGTGCCAGCACCATATGGGAGTTTGGAGATACGCAGTATTTT
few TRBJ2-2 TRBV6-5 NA CASSYSGIGELFF TGTGCCAGCAGTTACAGCGGTATCGGGGAGCTGTTTTTT
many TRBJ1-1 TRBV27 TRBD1 CASSSGTGDPQAFF TGTGCCAGCAGTTCCGGGACAGGAGACCCCCAGGCTTTCTTT